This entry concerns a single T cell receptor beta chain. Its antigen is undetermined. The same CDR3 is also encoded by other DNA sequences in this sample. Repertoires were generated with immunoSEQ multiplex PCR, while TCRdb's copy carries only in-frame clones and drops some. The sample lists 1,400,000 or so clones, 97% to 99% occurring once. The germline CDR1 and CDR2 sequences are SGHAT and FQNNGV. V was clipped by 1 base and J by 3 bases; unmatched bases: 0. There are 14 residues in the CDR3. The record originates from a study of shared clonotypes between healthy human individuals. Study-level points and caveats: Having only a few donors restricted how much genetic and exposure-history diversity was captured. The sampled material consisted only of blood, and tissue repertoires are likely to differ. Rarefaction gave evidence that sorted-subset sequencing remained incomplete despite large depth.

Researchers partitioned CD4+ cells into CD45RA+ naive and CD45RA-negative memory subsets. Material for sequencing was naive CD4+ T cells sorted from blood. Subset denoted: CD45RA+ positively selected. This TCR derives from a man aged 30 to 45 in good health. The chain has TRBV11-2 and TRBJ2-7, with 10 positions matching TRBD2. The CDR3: CASSLVAGGYEQYF. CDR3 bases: TGTGCCAGCAGCTTAGTAGCGGGAGGCTACGAGCAGTACTTC.